What follows are 18 T cell receptor beta chains derived from one specimen sequenced in a study of blood T cell repertoires in COVID-19. The method was immunoSEQ multiplex PCR; TCRdb's version includes in-frame clones alone and lacks a portion of them. The top ten hold less than 8% of the sample, which has about 230,000 clones, 65% to 90% seen once. The sample taken for sequencing was peripheral blood. The receptors shown here come from a woman in her forties or fifties with acute or convalescent COVID-19.

The chain joins TRBV28 to TRBJ1-2, with TRBD1 identical over 11 bases. There are 14 residues in the CDR3. Trimming removed 5 bases from V and 7 bases from J; junction bases left unmatched: 6. Germline V gene lookup returns CDR1 MDHEN and CDR2 SYDVKM. As DNA, the CDR3 is TGTGCCAGCAGTACCGGACAGGGGGCGCGTGGCTACACCTTC. This codes for CASSTGQGARGYTF.

In nucleotides, the CDR3 is TGCAGTGCAAGTATTATCGTGGGACAGGCGACCCAGTACTTC. This sequence encodes CSASIIVGQATQYF. The chain uses TRBV20-1 and TRBJ2-5; 8 bases map to TRBD1. Germline CDR1 and CDR2: DFQATT and SNEGSKA (reference sequence). The CDR3 is made up of 14 amino acids. Trimming removed 6 bases from V and 7 bases from J; junction bases left unmatched: 13.

The chain employs TRBV7-8 and TRBJ2-1; maybe TRBD2 (6 bases). The CDR3 is 16 residues long. CDR1 and CDR2 (germline): SGHVS, FQNEAQ. The V end lost 1 base, the J end lost 5 bases, and 15 bases lay between the germline ends. CDR3 residues: CASSLEYLATNNEQFF. The CDR3 region has the DNA TGTGCCAGCAGCTTAGAATACCTAGCGACCAACAATGAGCAGTTCTTC.

The chain joins TRBV20-1 to TRBJ2-7; D may be TRBD2 (5 bases). The germline gives CDR1 DFQATT, CDR2 SNEGSKA (reference sequence). This CDR3 spans 13 amino acids. V lost 5 bases and J 6 bases, leaving 17 bases between the germline ends. CDR3 in amino acids: CSARAVAGGEQYF. The DNA of the CDR3 is TGCAGTGCTCGTGCGGTCGCTGGAGGCGAGCAGTACTTC.

The DNA for the CDR3 is TGTGCCAGCAGCCGGGGCCGAGAGACCCAGTACTTC. Amino acid sequence: CASSRGRETQYF. The chain joins TRBV14 to TRBJ2-5; TRBD1 might be the D (5 bases). Germline-derived CDR1 and CDR2 are SGHDN and FVKESK. CDR3 length: 12 amino acids. Trimming left V 4 bases short and J 4 bases short, with 7 bases between.

The chain couples TRBV6-1 to TRBJ2-5; possible D gene TRBD1, 6 bases. The CDR3 is 13 amino acids. The germline V and J ends were trimmed by 2 bases and 2 bases, with 6 bases remaining between them. CDR1 is MNHNS, CDR2 SASEGT, per germline. The CDR3: CASSEQGQETQYF. CDR3 in DNA: TGTGCCAGCAGTGAACAGGGGCAAGAGACCCAGTACTTC.

The rearrangement joins TRBV5-1 to TRBJ2-1, with D possibly matching TRBD1 (5 bases). V lost 0 bases to trimming and J lost 0 bases, with 10 bases between them. This CDR3 spans 16 amino acids. Germline CDR1 is SGHRS and CDR2 is YFSETQ. CDR3 sequence: CASSLVGASSYNEQFF. For the CDR3, the DNA is TGCGCCAGCAGCTTGGTAGGGGCGAGCTCCTACAATGAGCAGTTCTTC.

V usage is TRBV4-2 and J usage is TRBJ2-1, with D hard to call. Germline values: CDR1 LGHNA, CDR2 YNFKEQ. Between the trimmed V and J ends, which lost 0 bases and 4 bases, there was a span of 10 bases. This CDR3 spans 15 amino acids. The CDR3 region has the DNA TGTGCCAGCAGCCAAGATCTCACAGTTTACAATGAGCAGTTCTTC. Residues: CASSQDLTVYNEQFF.

This chain uses TRBV6-6 with TRBJ2-7; D is undetermined. V was shortened by 6 bases and J by 0 bases, with 15 bases between the two germline ends. The CDR3 runs to 15 residues. The germline V gene encodes CDR1 MNHNY and CDR2 SVGAGI (reference sequence). CDR3 DNA sequence: TGTGCCAGCAGCAAAACCGCGACTCCCTCCTACGAGCAGTACTTC. Translated, it gives CASSKTATPSYEQYF.

J is TRBJ1-1 and V is TRBV6-5, with D perhaps matching TRBD1 (6 bases). This CDR3 contains 16 residues. Trimming stripped 0 bases from V and 5 bases from J, with 16 bases between. In germline, CDR1 is MNHEY, CDR2 SVGAGI. CDR3 amino acids: CASSYSSTGTETEAFF. CDR3 sequence (DNA): TGTGCCAGCAGTTACTCCTCAACAGGGACGGAGACTGAAGCTTTCTTT.

The chain joins TRBV6-5 to TRBJ2-7; D may be TRBD1 (5 bases). V lost 5 bases and J lost 1, with 15 bases in between. Looked up from germline, CDR1 is MNHEY and CDR2 is SVGAGI. The CDR3 is 15 residues long. The CDR3 loop reads CASSRTIQGSYEQYF. The CDR3 DNA is TGTGCCAGCAGTCGAACTATCCAGGGTTCCTACGAGCAGTACTTC.

A word on this clone: The junction does not match germline at one end; this may be a read error. The chain is built from TRBV4-2 and TRBJ2-7; no clear D. CDR3 length: 14 amino acids. The germline V gene encodes CDR1 LGHNA and CDR2 YNFKEQ. CDR3 in DNA: TGTGCCAGCAGCCAAGAGGTGACATCCTACGAGCAGTGCTTC. Amino acids: CASSQEVTSYEQCF.

The chain recombines TRBV4-1 with TRBJ2-7; 10 nucleotides align to TRBD1. The CDR3 runs to 15 residues. V lost 1 base and J lost 2; bases outside the gene matches: 2. In germline, CDR1 is MGHRA, CDR2 YSYEKL. As DNA, the CDR3 is TGCGCCAGCAGCCAAGCTGGGACAGGGGCCTACGAGCAGTACTTC. It translates to CASSQAGTGAYEQYF.

V and J are TRBV2 and TRBJ2-3; TRBD2 is a possible D gene (6 bases). The CDR3 totals 14 residues. V lost 8 bases and J lost 2, with 14 bases in between. Germline V CDR1 and CDR2: SNHLY, FYNNEI. The CDR3 spells CASFAGGVTDTQYF. The CDR3 DNA sequence: TGTGCCAGCTTTGCTGGCGGGGTCACAGATACGCAGTATTTT. Drawing the rest from reference TRBV2 and TRBJ2-3, the complete variable domain is EPEVTQTPSHQVTQMGQEVILRCVPISNHLYFYWYRQILGQKVEFLVSFYNNEISEKSEIFDDQFSVERPDGSNFTLKIRSTKLEDSAMYFCASFAGGVTDTQYFGPGTRLTVL.

The gene calls are TRBV19 and TRBJ2-1, with D possibly TRBD1 on 6 matching bases. There are 14 residues in the CDR3. With 6 bases removed from V and 7 bases from J, the gap between germline ends came to 16 bases. In germline, CDR1 is LNHDA, CDR2 SQIVND (reference sequence). The CDR3 is CASRALTGGNEQFF. CDR3 DNA sequence: TGTGCCAGTAGGGCACTGACAGGTGGGAATGAGCAGTTCTTC.

J is TRBJ2-1 and V is TRBV13, with 11 positions matching TRBD1. The trim removed 5 bases at V and 6 bases at J, leaving 9 bases unmatched. Germline lookup yields CDR1 PRHDT and CDR2 FYEKMQ (reference sequence). The CDR3 runs to 16 residues. CDR3 loop: CASSIWTGGIGNEQFF. The CDR3, as DNA: TGTGCCAGCAGCATATGGACAGGGGGCATCGGCAATGAGCAGTTCTTC.

J is TRBJ1-6 and V is TRBV5-1; possible D gene TRBD1, 5 bases. The V gene's germline CDR1 is SGHRS and CDR2 YFSETQ. This CDR3 has 16 residues. Trimming shortened V by 1 base and J by 7 bases, and 15 bases separated the two germline ends. Here the CDR3 reads CASSLQGTGGNSPLHF. The CDR3 nucleotides are TGCGCCAGCAGCTTGCAAGGGACCGGGGGGAATTCACCCCTCCACTTT.

In DNA form, the CDR3 reads TGTGCCAGCAGCGACCGGGACAGCTACACTGAAGCTTTCTTT. Protein: CASSDRDSYTEAFF. This rearrangement joins TRBV9 to TRBJ1-1; 7 bases map to TRBD1. This CDR3 spans 14 amino acids. CDR1 and CDR2 from the germline V gene are SGDLS and YYNGEE. V dropped 3 bases and J dropped 3; count of bases not matched to a gene: 5.